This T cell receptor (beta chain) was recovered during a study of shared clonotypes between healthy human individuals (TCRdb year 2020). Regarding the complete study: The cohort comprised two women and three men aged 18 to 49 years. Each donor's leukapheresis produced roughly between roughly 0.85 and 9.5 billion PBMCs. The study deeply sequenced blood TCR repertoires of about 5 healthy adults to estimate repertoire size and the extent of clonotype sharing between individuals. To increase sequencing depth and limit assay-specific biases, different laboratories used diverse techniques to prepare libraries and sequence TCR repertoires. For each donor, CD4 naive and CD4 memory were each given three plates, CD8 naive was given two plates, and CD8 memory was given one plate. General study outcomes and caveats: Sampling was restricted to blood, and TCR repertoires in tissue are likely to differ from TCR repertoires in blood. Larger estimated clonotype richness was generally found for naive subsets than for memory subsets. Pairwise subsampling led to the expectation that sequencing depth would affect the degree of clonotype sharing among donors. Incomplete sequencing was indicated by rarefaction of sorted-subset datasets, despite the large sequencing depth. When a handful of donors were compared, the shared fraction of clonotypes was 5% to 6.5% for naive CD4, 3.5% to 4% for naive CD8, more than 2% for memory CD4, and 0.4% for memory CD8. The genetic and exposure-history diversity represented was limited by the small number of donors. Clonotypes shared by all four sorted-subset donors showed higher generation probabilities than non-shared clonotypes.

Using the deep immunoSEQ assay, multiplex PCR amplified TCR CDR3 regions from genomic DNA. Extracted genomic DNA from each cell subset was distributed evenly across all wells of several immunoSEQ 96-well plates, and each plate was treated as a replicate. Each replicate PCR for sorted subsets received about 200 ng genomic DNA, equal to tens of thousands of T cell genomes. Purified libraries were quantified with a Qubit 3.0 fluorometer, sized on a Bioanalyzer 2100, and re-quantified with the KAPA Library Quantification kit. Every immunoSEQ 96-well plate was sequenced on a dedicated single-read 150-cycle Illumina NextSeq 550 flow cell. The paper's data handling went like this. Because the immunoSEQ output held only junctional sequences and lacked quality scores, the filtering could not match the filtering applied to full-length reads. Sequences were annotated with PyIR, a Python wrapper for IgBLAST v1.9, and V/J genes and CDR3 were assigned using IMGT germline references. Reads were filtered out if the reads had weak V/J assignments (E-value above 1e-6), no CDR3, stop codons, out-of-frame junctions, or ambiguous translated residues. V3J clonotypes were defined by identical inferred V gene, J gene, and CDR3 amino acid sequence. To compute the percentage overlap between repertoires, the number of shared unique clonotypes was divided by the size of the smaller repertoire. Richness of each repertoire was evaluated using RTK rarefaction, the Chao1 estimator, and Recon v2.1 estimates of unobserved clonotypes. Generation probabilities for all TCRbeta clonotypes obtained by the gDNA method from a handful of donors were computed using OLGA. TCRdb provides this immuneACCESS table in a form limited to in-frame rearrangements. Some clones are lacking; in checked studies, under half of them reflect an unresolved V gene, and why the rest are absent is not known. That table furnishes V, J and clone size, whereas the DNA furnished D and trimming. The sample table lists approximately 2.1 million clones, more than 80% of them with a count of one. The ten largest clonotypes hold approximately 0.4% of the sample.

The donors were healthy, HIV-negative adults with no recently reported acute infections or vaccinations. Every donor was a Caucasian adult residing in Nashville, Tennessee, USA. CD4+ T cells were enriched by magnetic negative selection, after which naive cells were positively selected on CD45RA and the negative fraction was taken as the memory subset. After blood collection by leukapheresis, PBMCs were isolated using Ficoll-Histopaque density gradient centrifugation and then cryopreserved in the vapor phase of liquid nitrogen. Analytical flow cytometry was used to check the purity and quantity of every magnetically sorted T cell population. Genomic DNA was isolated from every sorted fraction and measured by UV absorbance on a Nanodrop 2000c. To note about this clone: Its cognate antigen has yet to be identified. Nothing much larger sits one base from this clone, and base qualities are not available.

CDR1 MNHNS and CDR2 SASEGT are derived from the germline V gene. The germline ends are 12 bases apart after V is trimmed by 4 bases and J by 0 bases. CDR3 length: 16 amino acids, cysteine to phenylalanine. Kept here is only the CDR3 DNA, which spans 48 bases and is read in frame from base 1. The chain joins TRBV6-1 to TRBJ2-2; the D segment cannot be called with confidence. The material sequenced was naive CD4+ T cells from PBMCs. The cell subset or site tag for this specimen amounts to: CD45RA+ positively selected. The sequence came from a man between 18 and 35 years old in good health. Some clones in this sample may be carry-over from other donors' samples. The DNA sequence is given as TGTGCCAGCAGTGTAGAGACTGGGACGAACACCGGGGAGCTGTTTTTT. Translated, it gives CASSVETGTNTGELFF.